Each of the 8 T cell receptor beta chains below was sequenced from the same sample in a study of post-analysis software for immune sequencing data. Whole-study results and caveats: Higher frequency in patients than in controls was seen for a handful of TRBV segments, with TRBV5-6, TRBV5-1 and TRBV20-1 among them.

Their antigens remain unidentified. Unique molecular identifiers were carried by the TCR beta cDNA libraries. From the PCR reads, TCRdb called clonotypes with MiXCR, one entry per CDR3 protein. Counted here are about 770,000 distinct CDR3 sequences, 46% occurring once; the ten biggest clones make up just under 5%. Sequencing was done on a sample of blood. The receptors here all came from a girl aged 5 to 17 with multiple sclerosis.

This clonotype was picked up a small number of times. The J gene is TRBJ2-7, the V gene TRBV4-1; D is perhaps TRBD1 or TRBD2 (5 bases each). The germline V gene encodes CDR1 MGHRA and CDR2 YSYEKL. V was pared by 5 bases and J by 0 bases, with 17 bases between. This CDR3 contains 16 residues. This chain's CDR3 is CASSATGPMSSYEQYF. The CDR3 coding sequence is TGCGCCAGCAGCGCAACGGGACCCATGAGCTCCTACGAGCAGTACTTC.

The gene calls are TRBV5-1 and TRBJ2-7; TRBD1 aligns across 8 bases. With V trimmed by 0 bases and J by 5 bases, 4 bases remained unmatched. CDR1 and CDR2 (germline): SGHRS, YFSETQ. CDR3 length: 14 residues. CDR3 in amino acids: CASSLGQGSDEQYF. As DNA, the CDR3 is TGCGCCAGCAGCTTGGGACAGGGGTCCGACGAGCAGTACTTC.

The chain has TRBV5-1 and TRBJ2-6; D ambiguous. Germline lookup yields CDR1 SGHRS and CDR2 YFSETQ. This CDR3 has 11 residues. V was trimmed by 0 bases and J by 12 bases, leaving 4 bases between them. CDR3 bases: TGCGCCAGCAGCTTGGGTCCCGTCCTGACTTTC. Residues: CASSLGPVLTF.

The chain uses TRBV5-6 and TRBJ2-1; weak D call: TRBD2 (6 bases). The CDR3 runs to 15 residues. Germline V CDR1 and CDR2: SGHDT, YYEEEE. V was shortened by 1 base and J by 8 bases, with 16 bases between the two germline ends. CDR3 sequence (DNA): TGTGCCAGCAGCTTGTCACTAGCAGGAATCGATGAGCAGTTCTTC. The encoded protein is CASSLSLAGIDEQFF.

V gene TRBV12-3 or TRBV12-4 combines with J gene TRBJ2-7; the match to TRBD1 covers 9 bases. The CDR3 totals 14 residues. V was pared by 7 bases and J by 5 bases, with 9 bases of the junction left unmatched. The CDR3: CASTPDRGFDEQYF. The CDR3 region has the DNA TGTGCCAGCACCCCGGACAGGGGCTTCGACGAGCAGTACTTC.

This clonotype was counted only a few times. The rearrangement joins TRBV3-1 to TRBJ1-2; 8 positions agree with TRBD1. The CDR3 spans 15 residues. The V segment lost 0 bases and the J segment 4 bases; nucleotides outside the gene matches: 4. Germline loops: CDR1 LGHDT, CDR2 YNNKEL (reference sequence). CDR3 amino acids: CASSQDSQGAYGYTF. CDR3 coding DNA: TGTGCCAGCAGCCAAGACTCTCAGGGGGCCTATGGCTACACCTTC.

This chain joins TRBV7-2 and TRBJ2-7; 15 bases match TRBD2. With V trimmed by 2 bases and J by 6 bases, 11 bases remained unmatched. The CDR3 spans 18 residues. Germline V CDR1 and CDR2: SGHTA, FQGNSA. CDR3: CASSLFGLAGGDRAEQYF. The CDR3 DNA follows: TGTGCCAGCAGCTTATTTGGACTAGCGGGAGGGGATCGGGCCGAGCAGTACTTC.

This clonotype was recorded at least ten times. This chain links TRBV6-5 with TRBJ2-3; 9 bases fit TRBD1. The CDR3 consists of 14 residues. Germline CDR1 is MNHEY and CDR2 is SVGAGI. The V and J ends lost 4 bases and 4 bases, in that order; junction bases with no gene match: 3. In DNA, the CDR3 is TGTGCCAGCAGTTCCAGGACAGGGGCAGATACGCAGTATTTT. Amino acid sequence: CASSSRTGADTQYF.